The TCR beta chain under discussion was sequenced for a study of Ad26.COV2.S vaccination and SARS-CoV-2 variants. Indicated treatment: roughly 18 received Ad26.COV2.S at low or high dose, single or two shots; about 5 received placebo; per-sample allocation not given. After the first vaccine or placebo injection, samples were drawn on day 63. The repertoire was sequenced with immunoSEQ multiplex PCR; TCRdb's copy has only in-frame clones and lacks some. Here the sample spans 200,000 to 300,000 clones, roughly 90% being singletons. CDR3 size: 16 residues. The J segment lost 5 bases and the V segment lost 0 bases, leaving 9 bases of the junction unmatched. Germline lookup yields CDR1 MGHRA and CDR2 YSYEKL.

This material consisted of peripheral blood, taken in a trial of Ad26.COV2.S vaccine versus placebo. The receptor was isolated from a person aged 18-65 years who received the Ad26.COV2.S COVID-19 vaccine or a placebo. The V and J genes are TRBV4-1 and TRBJ2-7, with 8 bases matching TRBD2. CDR3 loop: CASSQEGAGLVNEQYF. The DNA of the CDR3 is TGCGCCAGCAGCCAAGAGGGGGCGGGACTAGTGAACGAGCAGTACTTC.